Following are 20 T cell receptor beta chains from one sample sequenced in a study of T cell changes during pregnancy in multiple sclerosis. TCRdb keeps only in-frame clones here, not all; method: immunoSEQ multiplex PCR. The sample includes tens of thousands of clones, approximately 90% of them seen just once. The material was CD4+ T cells from peripheral blood mononuclear cells, obtained in the second trimester of pregnancy. These TCRs come from a female donor with multiple sclerosis, enrolled in a pregnancy study.

The chain uses TRBV28 and TRBJ1-2; 11 nucleotides align to TRBD1. Germline V gives CDR1 MDHEN, CDR2 SYDVKM. The CDR3 sequence is 15 residues long. After removal of 3 bases from V and 4 bases from J, the junction contained 4 bases not matched to a gene. CDR3 sequence: CASSFRTGGFYGYTF. The DNA for the CDR3 is TGTGCCAGCAGTTTCCGGACAGGGGGCTTCTATGGCTACACCTTC.

This sequence joins TRBV11-2 and TRBJ2-1, with 8 bases that match TRBD2. Germline CDR1 and CDR2: SGHAT and FQNNGV. V shed 5 bases, J shed 4 bases, and the junction held 7 bases outside the gene matches. This CDR3 contains 15 residues. The CDR3, as DNA: TGTGCCAGCAGCATATATAGCGGGGAGTACAATGAGCAGTTCTTC. Translated, it gives CASSIYSGEYNEQFF.

The chain recombines TRBV25-1 with TRBJ1-1; tentatively, D is TRBD1 (5 bases). The CDR3 consists of 14 residues. The germline V and J ends were trimmed by 5 bases and 4 bases, with 14 bases remaining between them. The germline V gene has CDR1 MGHDK and CDR2 SYGVNS. CDR3 sequence (DNA): TGTGCCAGCAGTTCAATGCTGGGGCTCACTGAAGCTTTCTTT. Its protein is CASSSMLGLTEAFF.

The V gene is TRBV18, the J gene TRBJ2-3, with 9 bases lining up with TRBD2. The CDR3 consists of 17 residues. Trimming at V came to 6 bases and at J to 2 bases, leaving 12 bases not matched to a gene. Germline CDR1 is KGHSH and CDR2 is LQKENI. The CDR3 bases are TGTGCCAGCTCGCCCATAGCGGGGGAGTCGTTCACAGATACGCAGTATTTT. Protein: CASSPIAGESFTDTQYF.

The chain combines TRBV4-3 with TRBJ2-6, with D tentatively TRBD1 (6 bases). CDR3 length equals 15 residues. Trimming cost V 4 bases and J 1 base, with 8 bases left between them. The germline V gene encodes CDR1 LGHNA and CDR2 YSLEER. CDR3 coding DNA: TGCGCCAGCAGCCTCAGGGGTTCTGGGGCCAACGTCCTGACTTTC. Its translation is CASSLRGSGANVLTF.

This chain joins TRBV19 and TRBJ1-1; the D is unclear. The V end was cut by 0 bases, the J end by 5 bases, with 10 bases between. CDR3 length: 14 amino acids. CDR1 is LNHDA and CDR2 is SQIVND in the germline V gene (reference sequence). The CDR3 coding sequence is TGTGCCAGTAGTATAGAACACAGTCGAACTGAAGCTTTCTTT. Its translation is CASSIEHSRTEAFF.

This CDR3 reads CASRTDRGVYEQYF. In DNA, the CDR3 is TGCGCCAGCAGGACGGACAGGGGAGTTTACGAGCAGTACTTC. The chain carries TRBV5-1 and TRBJ2-7; the match to TRBD1 covers 9 bases. The CDR3 is made up of 14 amino acids. Per the germline V gene, CDR1 is SGHRS and CDR2 is YFSETQ. Trimming at V came to 5 bases and at J to 4 bases, leaving 7 bases not matched to a gene.

The chain has TRBV11-1 and TRBJ1-1, with D perhaps TRBD1 (5 bases). V lost 3 bases and J 1 base, leaving 12 bases between the germline ends. Germline V gene lookup returns CDR1 SGHAT and CDR2 FQDESV (reference sequence). The CDR3 is 15 residues long. CDR3 in DNA: TGTGCCAGCAGCTTCGGTCCAGGGTCGAACACTGAAGCTTTCTTT. It codes for CASSFGPGSNTEAFF.

In this sample, this clone turned up a few times. The chain combines TRBV7-9 with TRBJ1-6; 11 bases line up with TRBD1. V trimming: 7 bases; J trimming: 10 bases; junction bases outside the gene matches: 12. Germline V gives CDR1 SEHNR, CDR2 FQNEAQ (reference sequence). This CDR3 region has 16 residues. CDR3 coding DNA: TGTGCCAGCACCCTAGGAGGGACAGGGGGATACTCACCCCTCCACTTT. Amino acids: CASTLGGTGGYSPLHF. Combining the CDR3 with reference TRBV7-9 and TRBJ1-6 gives the whole variable domain DTGVSQNPRHKITKRGQNVTFRCDPISEHNRLYWYRQTLGQGPEFLTYFQNEAQLEKSRLLSDRFSAERPKGSFSTLEIQRTEQGDSAMYLCASTLGGTGGYSPLHFGNGTRLTVT.

The rearrangement uses TRBV19 and TRBJ1-2; no clear D gene. The germline V and J ends were trimmed by 9 bases and 4 bases, with 15 bases remaining between them. Germline V gives CDR1 LNHDA, CDR2 SQIVND (reference sequence). The CDR3 is 13 residues long. The CDR3 here is CASGSTGSYGYTF. Here the CDR3 DNA reads TGTGCCAGCGGAAGCACCGGGTCCTATGGCTACACCTTC.

The chain recombines TRBV6-5 with TRBJ1-2, with D possibly TRBD1 on 5 matching bases. Germline CDR1 is MNHEY and CDR2 is SVGAGI. CDR3 length: 15 residues. The ends were cut back, 4 bases at V and 3 bases at J, with 15 bases in the middle. The CDR3 region has the DNA TGTGCCAGCAGTTCTTTGGGGGGGTCTCACTATGGCTACACCTTC. Protein: CASSSLGGSHYGYTF.

V usage is TRBV5-1 and J usage is TRBJ2-3, with TRBD2 matching over 11 bases. The ends lost 0 bases at V and 0 bases at J; junction bases unmatched: 15. The CDR3 length is 21 residues. CDR1 and CDR2 (germline): SGHRS, YFSETQ. In nucleotides, the CDR3 is TGCGCCAGCAGCTTGGTGGCTAGCGGGAGGCCCACGATAACTAGCACAGATACGCAGTATTTT. This translates into CASSLVASGRPTITSTDTQYF.

The chain uses TRBV16 and TRBJ2-5, with 14 bases that match TRBD2. Per germline, CDR1 KGHSY and CDR2 FQNENV. This CDR3 contains 15 residues. V lost 2 bases and J lost 11; bases outside the gene matches: 7. CDR3 in DNA: TGTGCCAGCAGCCAACCCGGGACTAGCGGGAGAACTCAGTACTTC. It translates to CASSQPGTSGRTQYF.

This clone turned up a few times. The chain has TRBV28 and TRBJ1-6; D gene unclear. The germline CDR1 and CDR2 sequences are MDHEN and SYDVKM. V lost 5 bases to trimming and J lost 17 bases, with 13 bases between them. The CDR3 length is 11 residues. The CDR3: CASSPAILVHF. The CDR3 DNA follows: TGTGCCAGCAGTCCCGCGATCCTAGTCCACTTT.

The V gene is TRBV27, the J gene TRBJ1-4; possibly TRBD1 for D (6 bases). CDR1 MNHEY and CDR2 SMNVEV come from the germline V gene (reference sequence). V was pared by 6 bases and J by 6 bases, with 14 bases between. CDR3 length equals 14 residues. The CDR3 is CASRPRGFDEKLFF. As DNA, the CDR3 is TGTGCCAGCAGACCTAGGGGGTTTGATGAAAAACTGTTTTTT.

The chain links TRBV7-9 to TRBJ2-3; a weak D match, TRBD1 (6 bases). The CDR3 length is 15 residues. Germline V gene data show CDR1 as SEHNR and CDR2 as FQNEAQ (reference sequence). V lost 5 bases to trimming and J lost 7 bases, with 19 bases between them. Written as DNA, the CDR3 is TGTGCCAGCAGCCCCTCCCAGGGGCTCGAATATACGCAGTATTTT. It is translated as CASSPSQGLEYTQYF.

The chain uses TRBV5-4 and TRBJ1-1, with D possibly TRBD1 on 5 matching bases. This CDR3 contains 16 residues. The germline gives CDR1 SGHNT, CDR2 YYREEE (reference sequence). The V and J ends lost 0 bases and 3 bases respectively, with 15 bases between them. The CDR3 region has the DNA TGTGCCAGCAGCTTGGTGGCAGGGAAATTCGACACTGAAGCTTTCTTT. Encoded protein: CASSLVAGKFDTEAFF. Variable domain in full (rest from reference TRBV5-4 and TRBJ1-1): ETGVTQSPTHLIKTRGQQVTLRCSSQSGHNTVSWYQQALGQGPQFIFQYYREEENGRGNFPPRFSGLQFPNYSSELNVNALELDDSALYLCASSLVAGKFDTEAFFGQGTRLTVV.

The chain carries TRBV11-2 and TRBJ1-1; the D is unclear. The CDR3 loop spans 11 amino acids. Per germline, CDR1 SGHAT and CDR2 FQNNGV. Deletions cut 5 bases from V and 6 bases from J, with 7 bases between. The CDR3 DNA reads TGTGCCAGCAGCAATTTAGCTGAAGCTTTCTTT. This encodes CASSNLAEAFF.

This chain connects TRBV15 to TRBJ1-2; D is unresolved. The CDR3 consists of 12 residues. The germline V gene has CDR1 LNHNV and CDR2 YYDKDF (reference sequence). Trimming took off 1 base at V and 7 bases at J, with 7 bases between the two ends. The CDR3 DNA reads as TGTGCCACCAGCAGAGTTGACTCTGGCTACACCTTC. Translated, it gives CATSRVDSGYTF.

This chain links TRBV19 with TRBJ1-5; possible D gene TRBD1, 5 bases. The CDR3 contains 15 residues. From germline, CDR1 is LNHDA and CDR2 SQIVND (reference sequence). Trimming removed 2 bases from V and 4 bases from J, with 12 bases in between. The CDR3 loop reads CASSIQGVGNQPQHF. The CDR3 DNA is TGTGCCAGTAGTATACAGGGTGTAGGAAATCAGCCCCAGCATTTT. The complete variable domain, with remaining parts taken from reference TRBV19 and TRBJ1-5, reads DGGITQSPKYLFRKEGQNVTLSCEQNLNHDAMYWYRQDPGQGLRLIYYSQIVNDFQKGDIAEGYSVSREKKESFPLTVTSAQKNPTAFYLCASSIQGVGNQPQHFGDGTRLSIL.